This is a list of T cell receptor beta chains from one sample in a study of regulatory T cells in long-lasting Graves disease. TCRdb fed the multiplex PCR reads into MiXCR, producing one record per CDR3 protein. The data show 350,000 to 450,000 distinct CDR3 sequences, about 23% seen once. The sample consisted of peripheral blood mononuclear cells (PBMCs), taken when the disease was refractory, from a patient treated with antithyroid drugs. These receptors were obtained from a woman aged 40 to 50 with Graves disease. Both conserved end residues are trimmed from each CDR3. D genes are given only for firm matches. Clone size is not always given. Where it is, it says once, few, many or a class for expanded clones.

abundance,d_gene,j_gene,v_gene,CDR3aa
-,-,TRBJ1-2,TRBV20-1,SVGRLKGYT
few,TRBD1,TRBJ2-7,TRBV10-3,AISSTLDRALHQQY
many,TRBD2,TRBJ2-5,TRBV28,ASLGLAGVGETQY
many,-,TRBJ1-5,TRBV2,ASSGQINQPQH
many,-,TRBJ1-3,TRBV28,ASSPGHSRNTIY
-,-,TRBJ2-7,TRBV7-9,ASSPVGGANEQY
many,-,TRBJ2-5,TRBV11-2,ASSLGSLGQLGETQY
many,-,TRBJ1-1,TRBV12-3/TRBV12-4,ASSSSLDTEAF
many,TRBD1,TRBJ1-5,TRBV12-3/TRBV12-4,ASSRRYLKGQAGGQPQH
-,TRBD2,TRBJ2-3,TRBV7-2,ASSLGLAGGTDTQY
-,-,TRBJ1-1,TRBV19,ASLRGRGLNTEAF
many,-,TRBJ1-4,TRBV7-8,ASSPGGPNEKLF
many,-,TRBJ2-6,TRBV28,ASSSFWGSGANVLT
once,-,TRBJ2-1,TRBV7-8,ASSFQQNRVPIYNEQF
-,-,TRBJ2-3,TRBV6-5,ASSSPRLTDTQY
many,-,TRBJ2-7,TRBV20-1,SARQTQGYYEQY
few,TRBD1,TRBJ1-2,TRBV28,ASSTTGGGHGYT
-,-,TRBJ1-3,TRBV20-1,SAPHFGNTIY
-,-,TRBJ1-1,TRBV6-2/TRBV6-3,ASSYGQYGTEAF
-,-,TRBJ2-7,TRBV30,AWTPGTRFFYEQY
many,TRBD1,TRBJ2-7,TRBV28,ASSQYRGRSSYEQY
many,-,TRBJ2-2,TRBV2,ASSEEGTGGELF
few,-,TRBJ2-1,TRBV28,ASMPRPRTDNEQF
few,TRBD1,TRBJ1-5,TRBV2,ASSSPTGVEQPQH
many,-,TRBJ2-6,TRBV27,ASSPVGEPLAGANVLT
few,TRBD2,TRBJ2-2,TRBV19,ASIASGRTGELF
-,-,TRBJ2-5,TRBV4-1,ASSQVGRNQETQY
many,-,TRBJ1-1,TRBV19,ASRTANGAF
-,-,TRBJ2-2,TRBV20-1,SARILDGGELF
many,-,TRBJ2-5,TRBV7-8,ASSFLAETQY
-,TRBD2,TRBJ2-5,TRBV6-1,ASTGTSGRWETQY
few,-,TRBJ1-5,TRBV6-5,ASSYPGALNQPQH
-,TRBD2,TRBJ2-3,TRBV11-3,ASSLGGLAGVAGTQY
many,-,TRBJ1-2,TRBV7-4,ASSSVYGYT
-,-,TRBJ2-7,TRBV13,ASSRQAPPYEQY
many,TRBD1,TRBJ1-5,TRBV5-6,ASSLDRGQPQH
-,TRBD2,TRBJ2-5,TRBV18,ASSLGTSGKQETQY
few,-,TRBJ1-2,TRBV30,ARTQQGRSANYGYT
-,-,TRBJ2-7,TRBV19,ASSVAAPYEQY
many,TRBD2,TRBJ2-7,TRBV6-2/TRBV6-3,ASSAGTSGSYEQY
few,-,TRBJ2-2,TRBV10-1,ASSDSVGSGNTGELF
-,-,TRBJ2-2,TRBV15,ATSRERANTGELF
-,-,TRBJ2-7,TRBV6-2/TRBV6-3,ASSYYLGDYEQY
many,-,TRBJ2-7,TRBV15,ATSRVGSLHEQY
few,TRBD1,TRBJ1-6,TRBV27,ASKPGTGGNSPLH
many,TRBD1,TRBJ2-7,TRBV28,ASKSGGEEY
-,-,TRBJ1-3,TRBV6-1,ASRTGYGNTIY
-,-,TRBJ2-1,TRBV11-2,ASSLRQYNEQF
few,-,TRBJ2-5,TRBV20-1,SARDRYGVQETQY
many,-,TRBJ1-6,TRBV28,ASSFPRVGNSPLH
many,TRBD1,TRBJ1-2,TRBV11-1,ASSPQGAGGYT